The clone carrying this T cell receptor (beta chain) turned up a few times. What it binds is not known. Together with a sample-barcoded 5' primer, a J-beta primer mix was included in a second PCR lasting about 6 to 12 cycles. Each CDR3 protein is one row after TCRdb ran MiXCR on the 5' RACE reads. The table records over 750,000 distinct CDR3 sequences, around 25% of them present only once. The V and J ends lost 2 bases and 5 bases, in that order; junction bases with no gene match: 4. Germline loops: CDR1 ENHRY, CDR2 SYGVKD. The CDR3 runs 14 residues. This entry is derived from a study of blood T cells in healthy people across ages. Study-level results: In long-lived donors, naive CD4+ cell counts and diversity exceeded those of aged donors.

The sample was also reused in another study, on T cells of mothers and their children. That paper notes: The study found thymic selection shapes TCR recombination output similarly in related and unrelated pairs.

The sequenced material came from blood. V usage is TRBV10-3 and J usage is TRBJ2-5; TRBD2 aligns across 8 bases. The sequence was obtained from a boy younger than 18 in good health. The CDR3 DNA is TGTGCCATCAGTGAGGCAGCGGGGGTGGAGACCCAGTACTTC. Encoded protein: CAISEAAGVETQYF.